Shown below are 31 T cell receptor beta chains from a single sample sequenced in a study of blood T cells in healthy people across ages. A second PCR, run for about 7 to 11 cycles, used a sample-barcoded 5' primer plus a J-beta primer mix. TCRdb itself ran the 5' RACE reads through MiXCR, one entry per CDR3 protein. The sample shows fewer than 2,000,000 distinct CDR3 sequences, around 40% of them seen only once. Material for sequencing was blood. These receptors all stem from a human donor in good health.

This rearrangement joins TRBV5-1 to TRBJ2-2, with no clear D. The germline V gene has CDR1 SGHRS and CDR2 YFSETQ. This CDR3 has 13 amino acids. V was clipped by 5 bases and J by 6 bases, with 11 bases between them. In nucleotides, the CDR3 is TGCGCCAGCAGGGACGCGTTTGCCGGGGAGCTGTTTTTT. Encoded protein: CASRDAFAGELFF.

Concerning this clonotype itself: Compared with germline, one end of the junction differs, possibly owing to a read error. This chain joins TRBV4-1 and TRBJ1-5, with D hard to call. CDR3 length: 13 residues. Germline V gene sequence: CDR1 MGHRA, CDR2 YSYEKL. The CDR3 loop reads CASSQGSWQPRHF. In DNA, the CDR3 is TGCGCCAGCAGCCAAGGATCTTGGCAGCCCCGGCATTTT.

This clonotype was picked up a small number of times. This rearrangement joins TRBV20-1 to TRBJ1-4; D remains ambiguous. The CDR3 runs 14 residues. The germline gives CDR1 DFQATT, CDR2 SNEGSKA (reference sequence). Trimming shortened V by 3 bases and J by 4 bases, and 12 bases separated the two germline ends. The chain's CDR3 is CSASEGLGNEKLFF. CDR3 DNA sequence: TGCAGTGCTAGCGAGGGATTGGGTAATGAAAAACTGTTTTTT.

This clonotype showed up just a few times. V and J are TRBV6-2 or TRBV6-3 and TRBJ2-6, with TRBD2 as a possible D gene (6 bases). The CDR3 length is 15 residues. V was cut by 7 bases and J by 1 base, with 11 bases left in between. From germline, CDR1 is MNHEY and CDR2 SVGEGT. CDR3 residues: CASNLGGSGANVLTF. CDR3 bases: TGTGCCAGCAATCTGGGGGGTTCTGGGGCCAACGTCCTGACTTTC.

This chain links TRBV7-6 with TRBJ2-1; D possibly corresponds to TRBD1 (6 bases). This CDR3 is built from 16 residues. The V end was cut by 5 bases, the J end by 2 bases, with 16 bases between. CDR1 is SGHVS, CDR2 FNYEAQ, per germline. CDR3 in DNA: TGTGCCAGCAGCAACCTCGGACAGACTACCTACAATGAGCAGTTCTTC. Translating gives CASSNLGQTTYNEQFF.

The chain employs TRBV4-2 and TRBJ1-2; TRBD1 agrees at 8 bases. Looked up from germline, CDR1 is LGHNA and CDR2 is YNFKEQ. The V gene end was trimmed by 5 bases and the J gene end by 9 bases; junction bases not matched to a gene: 17. This CDR3 contains 16 residues. The CDR3 protein is CASSYRTGQEVYSYTF. CDR3 nucleotides: TGTGCCAGCAGCTACCGTACGGGACAGGAGGTTTATAGCTACACCTTC.

The chain links TRBV4-1 to TRBJ2-3, with D maybe TRBD1 (5 bases). Germline V gene lookup returns CDR1 MGHRA and CDR2 YSYEKL. The V gene lost 2 bases and the J gene lost 2 bases, with 17 bases spanning the gap. This CDR3 contains 17 residues. CDR3 nucleotide sequence: TGCGCCAGCAGCCAAAACCAAGGACAAGGGGTCACAGATACGCAGTATTTT. It codes for CASSQNQGQGVTDTQYF.

V usage is TRBV4-3 and J usage is TRBJ1-2; TRBD1 aligns across 10 bases. Germline lookup yields CDR1 LGHNA and CDR2 YSLEER. The CDR3 covers 15 residues. The ends lost 4 bases at V and 5 bases at J; junction bases unmatched: 7. The CDR3 region is CASSPTDRGRYGYTF. CDR3 nucleotide sequence: TGCGCCAGCAGCCCGACTGACAGGGGGCGATATGGCTACACCTTC.

V usage is TRBV7-9 and J usage is TRBJ1-1, with a weak D call TRBD1 (5 bases). CDR1 and CDR2 from the germline V gene are SEHNR and FQNEAQ (reference sequence). This CDR3 has 13 residues. The V gene lost 5 bases and the J gene lost 6 bases, with 13 bases spanning the gap. The CDR3 bases are TGTGCCAGCAGCCCCTCCTTGGGGGCTGAAGCTTTCTTT. Amino acid sequence: CASSPSLGAEAFF.

At least ten counts were recorded for this clonotype. The V gene is TRBV20-1, the J gene TRBJ2-4; tentative D call: TRBD1 (7 bases). The CDR3 is 14 residues long. The ends were cut back, 2 bases at V and 3 bases at J, with 11 bases in the middle. Germline assignment: CDR1 DFQATT and CDR2 SNEGSKA (reference sequence). The CDR3 sequence is CSARQGGSKNIQYF. Here the CDR3 DNA reads TGCAGTGCTAGACAGGGGGGCAGCAAAAACATTCAGTACTTC.

This clonotype has only one observation. The rearrangement joins TRBV4-2 to TRBJ2-5; D is perhaps TRBD2 (5 bases). This CDR3 has 14 residues. V shed 1 base and J shed 5 bases, with 11 bases lying between them. CDR1 is LGHNA, CDR2 YNFKEQ, per germline. The DNA of the CDR3 is TGTGCCAGCAGCCAAGCACTACTAGGGGAGACCCAGTACTTC. Translating it yields CASSQALLGETQYF.

This chain uses TRBV6-5 with TRBJ1-2; 10 nucleotides line up with TRBD1. Per the germline V gene, CDR1 is MNHEY and CDR2 is SVGAGI. The junction had 11 bases not matched to a gene; V was cut back by 0 bases and J by 4 bases. This CDR3 is built from 18 residues. The CDR3 sequence is CASSYSGTGTGVSYGYTF. The CDR3 DNA reads as TGTGCCAGCAGTTACTCAGGGACCGGGACAGGGGTTAGCTATGGCTACACCTTC.

The table lists this clonotype with a few counts. This chain connects TRBV20-1 to TRBJ1-5, with D perhaps TRBD1 (5 bases). CDR3 length: 12 amino acids. CDR1 and CDR2 (germline): DFQATT, SNEGSKA (reference sequence). Trimming pared 4 bases from V and 7 bases from J, leaving 11 bases between. The DNA of the CDR3 is TGCAGTGCTACTTCTCGGGGCCAGCCCCAGCATTTT. It yields the protein CSATSRGQPQHF.

This clonotype was recorded a few times. The rearrangement links TRBV6-5 to TRBJ2-7; TRBD2 aligns across 10 bases. With V trimmed by 0 bases and J by 3 bases, 5 bases remained unmatched. The germline V gene encodes CDR1 MNHEY and CDR2 SVGAGI. CDR3 length equals 16 residues. The CDR3 coding sequence is TGTGCCAGCAGTTACTCGGCTAGCGGGGGCCTCTACGAGCAGTACTTC. This sequence encodes CASSYSASGGLYEQYF.

This clonotype was seen only a few times. The chain is built from TRBV3-1 and TRBJ1-3, with 8 bases matching TRBD1. The junction had 4 bases not matched to a gene; V was cut back by 4 bases and J by 2 bases. Germline CDR1 and CDR2: LGHDT and YNNKEL (reference sequence). The CDR3 loop spans 15 amino acids. The chain's CDR3 is CASSPATGAGNTIYF. CDR3 bases: TGTGCCAGCAGCCCCGCGACAGGGGCTGGAAACACCATATATTTT.

The V gene is TRBV16, the J gene TRBJ2-1, with a tentative D call TRBD2 (5 bases). With 1 base removed from V and 1 base from J, the gap between germline ends came to 11 bases. The germline V gene encodes CDR1 KGHSY and CDR2 FQNENV. CDR3 length: 16 residues. The CDR3 loop is CASSQYLRDSYNEQFF. Written as DNA, the CDR3 is TGTGCCAGCAGCCAATATTTGAGGGATTCCTACAATGAGCAGTTCTTC.

The chain uses TRBV12-5 and TRBJ2-1; D may be TRBD2 (7 bases). In germline, CDR1 is LGHNT, CDR2 FRNRAP. The length of the CDR3 is 15 residues. Trimming cost V 5 bases and J 9 bases, with 20 bases left between them. CDR3: CASGVGGRRVSEQFF. The DNA for the CDR3 is TGTGCTAGTGGTGTGGGGGGGCGTAGAGTCTCTGAGCAGTTCTTC.

This chain joins TRBV13 and TRBJ2-5, with TRBD2 matching over 9 bases. With 5 bases clipped from V and 0 bases from J, the junction kept 13 bases outside the gene matches. CDR1 and CDR2 (germline): PRHDT, FYEKMQ (reference sequence). The CDR3 runs 18 residues. CDR3 amino acids: CASSPSGSGGIYQETQYF. In DNA, the CDR3 is TGTGCCAGCAGCCCCTCGGGGAGCGGGGGGATATACCAAGAGACCCAGTACTTC. Combining the CDR3 with reference TRBV13 and TRBJ2-5 gives the whole variable domain AAGVIQSPRHLIKEKRETATLKCYPIPRHDTVYWYQQGPGQDPQFLISFYEKMQSDKGSIPDRFSAQQFSDYHSELNMSSLELGDSALYFCASSPSGSGGIYQETQYFGPGTRLLVL.

CDR3 DNA sequence: TGTGCCAGCAGTATGGGGCTGGCTTACGATTGGTATGAGCAGTACTTC. Its translation is CASSMGLAYDWYEQYF. The rearrangement uses TRBV28 and TRBJ2-7; D might be TRBD1 (5 bases). This CDR3 comprises 16 residues. Germline assignment: CDR1 MDHEN and CDR2 SYDVKM. V was clipped by 5 bases and J by 7 bases, with 24 bases between them.

The chain recombines TRBV30 with TRBJ1-2, with D uncertain. The CDR3 runs to 11 residues. The V gene's germline CDR1 is GTSNPN and CDR2 SVGIG (reference sequence). V was cut by 4 bases and J by 3 bases, with 6 bases left in between. CDR3 loop: CAWTQYYGYTF. For the CDR3, the DNA is TGTGCCTGGACCCAATACTATGGCTACACCTTC.

The genes are TRBV10-3 and TRBJ2-7, with 7 bases that match TRBD1. This CDR3 comprises 14 residues. V lost 6 bases to trimming and J lost 4 bases; unmatched junction nucleotides: 9. Per germline, CDR1 ENHRY and CDR2 SYGVKD. CDR3 bases: TGTGCCATCAGGGAGACAGGGAACTCTTACGAGCAGTACTTC. This gives the protein CAIRETGNSYEQYF.

This clonotype was counted a few times. This chain uses TRBV20-1 with TRBJ2-3; 12 nucleotides align to TRBD2. The germline V gene has CDR1 DFQATT and CDR2 SNEGSKA (reference sequence). V shed 0 bases and J 6 bases; nucleotides not matched to a gene: 10. The CDR3 spans 17 residues. The CDR3 sequence is CSARDLKLAGGRDTQYF. CDR3 nucleotides: TGCAGTGCTAGAGATCTTAAGCTAGCGGGGGGGCGTGATACGCAGTATTTT.

The V call is TRBV29-1, the J call TRBJ2-7, with 10 positions matching TRBD1. The CDR3 contains 14 residues. J gave up 6 bases and V 0 bases, and 5 bases lay outside the gene matches. Germline CDR1 and CDR2: SQVTM and ANQGSEA. The CDR3 here is CSVEEPTGGGEQYF. The DNA for the CDR3 is TGCAGCGTTGAAGAACCGACAGGGGGCGGCGAGCAGTACTTC.

The rearrangement links TRBV27 to TRBJ1-2; a possible D gene is TRBD1 (6 bases). Trimming took off 6 bases at V and 8 bases at J, with 16 bases between the two ends. Germline CDR1 and CDR2: MNHEY and SMNVEV (reference sequence). The CDR3 length is 13 residues. CDR3 residues: CASRNRATEGYTF. The CDR3 bases are TGTGCCAGCAGAAACAGGGCTACCGAGGGCTACACCTTC.

This clonotype was picked up a small number of times. This chain joins TRBV4-1 and TRBJ1-1, with TRBD1 identical over 8 bases. CDR3 size: 14 residues. V lost 2 bases to trimming and J lost 5 bases; unmatched junction nucleotides: 4. Per the germline V gene, CDR1 is MGHRA and CDR2 is YSYEKL. CDR3 in amino acids: CASSQRQGPTEAFF. In nucleotides, the CDR3 is TGCGCCAGCAGCCAACGACAGGGGCCTACTGAAGCTTTCTTT.

V and J are TRBV29-1 and TRBJ2-3; D may match TRBD1 or TRBD2 (7 bases each). The CDR3 sequence is 15 residues long. Germline V gene data show CDR1 as SQVTM and CDR2 as ANQGSEA. V was trimmed by 8 bases and J by 3 bases, leaving 21 bases between them. The CDR3 nucleotides are TGCAGCACCCCAGGGGGAGGGAGGTTGACAGATACGCAGTATTTT. Its protein product is CSTPGGGRLTDTQYF.

The chain joins TRBV19 to TRBJ1-5; D call uncertain. Per the germline V gene, CDR1 is LNHDA and CDR2 is SQIVND (reference sequence). The V end was cut by 2 bases, the J end by 0 bases, with 5 bases between. This CDR3 region has 14 residues. The CDR3 coding sequence is TGTGCCAGTAGTATACAGTATAGCAATCAGCCCCAGCATTTT. This encodes CASSIQYSNQPQHF. The variable domain in full, with the rest retrieved from reference TRBV19 and TRBJ1-5, is DGGITQSPKYLFRKEGQNVTLSCEQNLNHDAMYWYRQDPGQGLRLIYYSQIVNDFQKGDIAEGYSVSREKKESFPLTVTSAQKNPTAFYLCASSIQYSNQPQHFGDGTRLSIL.

The sample holds a few counts of this clonotype. V usage is TRBV30 and J usage is TRBJ1-2, with D unresolved. V was cut by 4 bases and J by 1 base, with 10 bases left in between. Germline CDR1 GTSNPN, CDR2 SVGIG (reference sequence). This CDR3 region has 13 residues. The CDR3 DNA is TGTGCCTGGACAGGCGGATTTAACTATGGCTACACCTTC. Residues: CAWTGGFNYGYTF.

This clonotype has a handful of counts. The chain is built from TRBV29-1 and TRBJ2-3; D could derive from TRBD1 or TRBD2 (5 bases each). Germline assignment: CDR1 SQVTM and CDR2 ANQGSEA. The CDR3 is 13 residues long. Trimming shortened V by 1 base and J by 6 bases, and 11 bases separated the two germline ends. The CDR3 reads CSVEVGTGDTQYF. DNA for the CDR3: TGCAGCGTTGAAGTGGGGACGGGCGATACGCAGTATTTT.

This CDR3 is CASSLASGRGASAEQYF. Written as DNA, the CDR3 is TGTGCCAGCAGCTTAGCCTCCGGGAGGGGCGCCTCAGCGGAGCAGTACTTC. This chain joins TRBV7-2 and TRBJ2-4, with 8 bases lining up with TRBD2. The CDR3 has 17 residues. Germline V gene data show CDR1 as SGHTA and CDR2 as FQGNSA. The J segment lost 13 bases and the V segment lost 0 bases, leaving 17 bases of the junction unmatched.

The sample holds a few counts of this clonotype. V and J are TRBV7-9 and TRBJ2-6; D possibly corresponds to TRBD2 (6 bases). The CDR3 sequence is 14 residues long. V was pared by 8 bases and J by 2 bases, with 10 bases between. Germline lookup yields CDR1 SEHNR and CDR2 FQNEAQ (reference sequence). The CDR3 DNA reads TGTGCCAGCGGGGGGTCAACTGGGGCCAACGTCCTGACTTTC. This gives the protein CASGGSTGANVLTF.